Following are 5 T cell receptor beta chains from one sample sequenced in a study of preoperative IRX-2 immunotherapy in early breast cancer. Sample treatment: preoperative locoregional IRX-2 cytokine immunotherapy. Profiling relied on immunoSEQ multiplex PCR, and the TCRdb table lists in-frame clones only, not all of them. This sample has about 19,000 clones, with 85% found just once. The source material was lymph node tissue, sampled after IRX-2 immunotherapy. The source of these receptors is a human donor with breast cancer.

The rearrangement uses TRBV29-1 and TRBJ2-5; D may be TRBD1 (5 bases). Trimming left V 7 bases short and J 1 base short, with 10 bases between. The CDR3 totals 12 residues. Germline V gene sequence: CDR1 SQVTM, CDR2 ANQGSEA. Here the CDR3 reads CSAGHIQETQYF. The CDR3 region has the DNA TGCAGCGCTGGACATATCCAAGAGACCCAGTACTTC.

This sequence joins TRBV5-1 and TRBJ2-7; TRBD2 agrees at 8 bases. The CDR3 has 16 residues. The germline CDR1 and CDR2 sequences are SGHRS and YFSETQ. Germline trimming cut 0 bases from V and 2 bases from J; bases unmatched to any gene: 7. CDR3 bases: TGCGCCAGCAGCTTGGGCAGCGGGAGAGGAACCTACGAGCAGTACTTC. The encoded protein is CASSLGSGRGTYEQYF.

This rearrangement joins TRBV15 to TRBJ2-7, with 7 bases that match TRBD1. Trimming cost V 3 bases and J 2 bases; bases outside gene matches: 4. The CDR3 contains 14 residues. CDR1 is LNHNV and CDR2 is YYDKDF in the germline V gene (reference sequence). The CDR3 protein is CATSSRDRAYEQYF. DNA for the CDR3: TGTGCCACCAGCAGCCGGGACAGAGCCTACGAGCAGTACTTC.

J is TRBJ1-2 and V is TRBV11-3; TRBD1 might be the D (5 bases). V shed 5 bases and J shed 5 bases, with 24 bases lying between them. Germline CDR1 reads SGHNT; CDR2 reads YENEEA. CDR3 length equals 17 residues. The DNA of the CDR3 is TGTGCCAGCAGCCCCTTACCTTCCCGAGACAGCTTATATGGCTACACCTTC. This translates into CASSPLPSRDSLYGYTF.

The chain combines TRBV29-1 with TRBJ1-2; TRBD1 might be the D (6 bases). Trimming removed 3 bases at V and 4 bases at J, with 12 bases between. Looked up from germline, CDR1 is SQVTM and CDR2 is ANQGSEA. The CDR3 length is 13 residues. The chain's CDR3 is CSVDGGAGYGYTF. DNA for the CDR3: TGCAGCGTTGATGGGGGGGCTGGCTATGGCTACACCTTC.